The clone carrying this TCR beta chain appeared a few times. This specimen belongs to a study of human T cells and chemical hapten exposure. The sample's time point: patch test 3, about 24 weeks after DPC sensitization. Regarding treatment: therapeutic diphenylcyclopropenone sensitization with weekly scalp DPC. Donors were 18 to 70-year-old alopecia patients suitable for DPC. TCRdb called the RACE reads again in MiXCR, with one record for every CDR3 protein. The sample lists 95,000 to 150,000 distinct CDR3 sequences; around 11% were seen once. The sample consisted of whole blood, taken in connection with sensitization to the hapten diphenylcyclopropenone (DPC). This TCR derives from a woman aged 45-65 years with alopecia areata. Some clones in this sample may be carry-over from other donors' samples.

CDR3 nucleotides: TGTGCCAGTAGTAGTCGACTAGCGGAGCCCTACAATGAGCAGTTCTTC. Its translation: CASSSRLAEPYNEQFF. The chain has TRBV19 and TRBJ2-1, with 9 bases identical to TRBD2. The ends lost 4 bases at V and 2 bases at J; junction bases unmatched: 6. The CDR3 is made up of 16 amino acids. Germline-derived CDR1 and CDR2 are LNHDA and SQIVND (reference sequence).